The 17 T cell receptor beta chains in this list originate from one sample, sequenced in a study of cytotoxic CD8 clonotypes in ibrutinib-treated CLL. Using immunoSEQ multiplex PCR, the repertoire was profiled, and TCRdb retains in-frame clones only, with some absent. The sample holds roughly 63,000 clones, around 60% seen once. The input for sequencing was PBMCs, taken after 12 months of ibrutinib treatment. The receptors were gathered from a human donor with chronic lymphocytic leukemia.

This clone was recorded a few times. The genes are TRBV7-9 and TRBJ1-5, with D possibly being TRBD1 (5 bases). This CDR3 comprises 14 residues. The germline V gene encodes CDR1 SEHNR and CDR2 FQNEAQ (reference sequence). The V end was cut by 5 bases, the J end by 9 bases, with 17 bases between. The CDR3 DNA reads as TGTGCCAGCAGCCCCGGGACCGGCCTCGTGCCCCAGCATTTT. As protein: CASSPGTGLVPQHF.

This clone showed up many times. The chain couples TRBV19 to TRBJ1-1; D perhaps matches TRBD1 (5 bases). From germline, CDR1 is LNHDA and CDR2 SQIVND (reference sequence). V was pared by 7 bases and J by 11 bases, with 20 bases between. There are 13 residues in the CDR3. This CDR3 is CASTKGPALGAFF. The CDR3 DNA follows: TGTGCCAGTACCAAGGGACCTGCCCTGGGGGCTTTCTTT.

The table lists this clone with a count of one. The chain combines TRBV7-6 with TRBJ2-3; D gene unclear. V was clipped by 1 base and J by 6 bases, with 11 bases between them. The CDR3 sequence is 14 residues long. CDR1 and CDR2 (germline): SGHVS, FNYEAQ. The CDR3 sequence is CASSLELPWDTQYF. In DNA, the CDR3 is TGTGCCAGCAGCTTAGAACTACCGTGGGATACGCAGTATTTT. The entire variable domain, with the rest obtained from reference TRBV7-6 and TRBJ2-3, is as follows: GAGVSQSPRYKVTKRGQDVALRCDPISGHVSLYWYRQALGQGPEFLTYFNYEAQQDKSGLPNDRFSAERPEGSISTLTIQRTEQRDSAMYRCASSLELPWDTQYFGPGTRLTVL.

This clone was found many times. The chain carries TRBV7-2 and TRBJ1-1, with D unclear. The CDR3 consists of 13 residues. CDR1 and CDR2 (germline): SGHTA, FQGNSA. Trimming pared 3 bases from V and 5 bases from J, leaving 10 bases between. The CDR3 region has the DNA TGTGCCAGCAGCTTTTCCGGAACTACTGAAGCTTTCTTT. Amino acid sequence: CASSFSGTTEAFF.

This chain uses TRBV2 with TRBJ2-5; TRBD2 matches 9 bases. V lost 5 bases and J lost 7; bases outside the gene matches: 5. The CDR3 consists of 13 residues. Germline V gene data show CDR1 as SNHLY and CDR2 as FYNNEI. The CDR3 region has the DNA TGTGCCAGCAGTCGAGCGACTAGCGGGACCCAGTACTTC. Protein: CASSRATSGTQYF.

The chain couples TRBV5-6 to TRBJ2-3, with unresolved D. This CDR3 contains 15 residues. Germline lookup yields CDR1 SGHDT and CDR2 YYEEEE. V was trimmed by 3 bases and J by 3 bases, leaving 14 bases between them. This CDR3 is CASSSWPPPTDTQYF. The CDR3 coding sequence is TGTGCCAGCAGCTCATGGCCCCCACCTACAGATACGCAGTATTTT.

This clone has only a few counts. CDR3 in DNA: TGCAGTGCACCCTGGGTAAACACCATATATTTT. Protein: CSAPWVNTIYF. The J gene is TRBJ1-3, the V gene TRBV20-1; D gene ambiguous. Germline CDR1 and CDR2: DFQATT and SNEGSKA (reference sequence). V was pared by 6 bases and J by 6 bases, with 9 bases between. This CDR3 contains 11 residues.

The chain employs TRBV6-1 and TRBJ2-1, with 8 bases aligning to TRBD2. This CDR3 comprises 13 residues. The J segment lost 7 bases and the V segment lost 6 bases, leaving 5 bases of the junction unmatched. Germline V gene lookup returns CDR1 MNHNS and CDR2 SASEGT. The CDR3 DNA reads TGTGCCAGCAGACCCATAGCGGGGAATGAGCAGTTCTTC. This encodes CASRPIAGNEQFF.

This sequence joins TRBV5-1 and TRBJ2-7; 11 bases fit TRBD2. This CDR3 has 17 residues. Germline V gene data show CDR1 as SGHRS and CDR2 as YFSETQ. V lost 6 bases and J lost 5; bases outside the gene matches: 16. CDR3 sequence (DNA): TGCGCCAGCACCTCCACAGCGACTAGCGGGGTTTTCGACGAGCAGTACTTC. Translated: CASTSTATSGVFDEQYF. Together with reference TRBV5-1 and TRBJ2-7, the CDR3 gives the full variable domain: KAGVTQTPRYLIKTRGQQVTLSCSPISGHRSVSWYQQTPGQGLQFLFEYFSETQRNKGNFPGRFSGRQFSNSRSEMNVSTLELGDSALYLCASTSTATSGVFDEQYFGPGTRLTVT.

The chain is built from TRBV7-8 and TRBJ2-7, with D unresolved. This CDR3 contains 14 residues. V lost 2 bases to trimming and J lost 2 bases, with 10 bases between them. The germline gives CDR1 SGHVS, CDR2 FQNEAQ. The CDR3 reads CASSLMQSTYEQYF. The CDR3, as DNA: TGTGCCAGCAGCTTAATGCAGAGCACCTACGAGCAGTACTTC.

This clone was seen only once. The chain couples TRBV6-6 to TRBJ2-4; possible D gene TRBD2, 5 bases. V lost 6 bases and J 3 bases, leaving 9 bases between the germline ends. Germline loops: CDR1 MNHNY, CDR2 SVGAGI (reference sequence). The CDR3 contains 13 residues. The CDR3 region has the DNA TGTGCCAGCAGCCAACTAGTCAAAAACATTCAGTACTTC. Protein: CASSQLVKNIQYF.

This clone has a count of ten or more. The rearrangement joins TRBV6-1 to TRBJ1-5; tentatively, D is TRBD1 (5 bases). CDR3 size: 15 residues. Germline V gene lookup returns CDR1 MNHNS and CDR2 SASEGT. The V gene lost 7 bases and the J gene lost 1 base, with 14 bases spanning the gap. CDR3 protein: CASTFQGSSNQPQHF. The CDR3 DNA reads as TGTGCCAGCACCTTCCAGGGATCGAGCAATCAGCCCCAGCATTTT.

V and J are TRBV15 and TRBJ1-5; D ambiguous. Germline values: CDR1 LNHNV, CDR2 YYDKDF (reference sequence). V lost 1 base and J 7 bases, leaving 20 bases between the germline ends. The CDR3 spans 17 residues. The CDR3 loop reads CATSRGSLAAARQPQHF. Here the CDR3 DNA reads TGTGCCACCAGCAGAGGATCTTTGGCAGCGGCTAGACAGCCCCAGCATTTT.

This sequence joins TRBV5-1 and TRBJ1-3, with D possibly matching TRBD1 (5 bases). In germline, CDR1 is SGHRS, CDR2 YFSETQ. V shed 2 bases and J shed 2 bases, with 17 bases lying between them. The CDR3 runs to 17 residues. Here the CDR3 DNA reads TGCGCCAGCAGCTTAGACGGAACAGGCTCGCCTGGAAACACCATATATTTT. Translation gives CASSLDGTGSPGNTIYF.

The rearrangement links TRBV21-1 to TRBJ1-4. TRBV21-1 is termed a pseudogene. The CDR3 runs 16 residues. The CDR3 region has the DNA TGTGCCAGCAGCATTTGGTATTGGGCGGGAGATGAAAAACTGTTTTTT. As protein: CASSIWYWAGDEKLFF.

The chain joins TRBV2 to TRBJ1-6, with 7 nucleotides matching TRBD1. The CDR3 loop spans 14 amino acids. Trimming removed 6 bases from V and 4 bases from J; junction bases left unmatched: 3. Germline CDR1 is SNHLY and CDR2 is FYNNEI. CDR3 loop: CASRGTAYNSPLHF. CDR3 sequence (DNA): TGTGCCAGCAGGGGGACAGCTTATAATTCACCCCTCCACTTT.

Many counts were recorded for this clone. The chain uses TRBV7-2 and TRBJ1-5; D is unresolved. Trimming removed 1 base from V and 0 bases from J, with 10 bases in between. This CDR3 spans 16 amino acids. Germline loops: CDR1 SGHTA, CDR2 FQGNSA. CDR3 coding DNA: TGTGCCAGCAGCTTAGATGCAGGTTATAGCAATCAGCCCCAGCATTTT. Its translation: CASSLDAGYSNQPQHF.